This T cell receptor beta chain comes out of a study of blood T cell repertoires in COVID-19. Overall study context: Acute-phase and convalescent COVID-19 samples originated in the United States, Italy and Spain.

The table came from immunoSEQ multiplex PCR; TCRdb's copy has only in-frame clones and leaves some out. This sample has 150,000 to 200,000 clones, with approximately 87% found just once. While infection was still active, Seattle patients were enrolled and then followed longitudinally. The CDR3 is 13 amino acids. CDR1 SEHNR and CDR2 FQNEAQ come from the germline V gene (reference sequence). V was shortened by 1 base and J by 7 bases, with 8 bases between the two germline ends. This sequence was found in a woman aged 60-70 years with COVID-19, enrolled during active disease. Material: peripheral blood. The V gene is TRBV7-9, the J gene TRBJ2-1; D is uncertain. The CDR3 DNA follows: TGTGCCAGCAGCTTAGACTCCAGGAATGAGCAGTTCTTC. Encoded protein: CASSLDSRNEQFF.